One T cell receptor (beta chain) is described in this entry. cDNA prepared by RNA extraction and subsequent reverse transcription served as the template for sequencing. Only in-frame clones appear in the TCRdb table, and some are missing; sequencing was by immunoSEQ multiplex PCR. The profile shows some 220,000 clones, approximately 57% of them singletons. This sample is part of a study of CD8+ T cells in alopecia areata. Treatment in this sample: oral pan-JAK inhibitor, 5-10 mg twice daily. V lost 0 bases and J lost 6, with 7 bases in between. The germline V gene has CDR1 GTSNPN and CDR2 SVGIG (reference sequence). The CDR3 covers 12 residues.

This rearrangement joins TRBV30 to TRBJ2-3, with D perhaps given as TRBD1 or TRBD2 (6 bases each). The starting material was CD4+ T cells sorted from blood, obtained at week 4, from a patient treated with tofacitinib. This sequence originates from a human donor with alopecia areata. CDR3 nucleotide sequence: TGTGCCTGGAGTGTAGGGGGGGATACGCAGTATTTT. Its protein is CAWSVGGDTQYF.